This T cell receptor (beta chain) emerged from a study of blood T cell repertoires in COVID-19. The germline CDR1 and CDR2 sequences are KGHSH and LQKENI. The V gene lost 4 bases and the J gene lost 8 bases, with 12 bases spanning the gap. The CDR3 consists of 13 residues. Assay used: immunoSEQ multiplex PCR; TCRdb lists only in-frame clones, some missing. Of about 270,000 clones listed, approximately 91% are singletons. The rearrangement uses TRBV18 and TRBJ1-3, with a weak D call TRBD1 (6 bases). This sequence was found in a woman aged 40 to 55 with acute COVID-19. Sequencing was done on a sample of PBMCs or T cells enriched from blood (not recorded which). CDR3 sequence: CASSLHEGDTIYF. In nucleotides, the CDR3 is TGTGCCAGCTCACTTCACGAGGGGGACACCATATATTTT.